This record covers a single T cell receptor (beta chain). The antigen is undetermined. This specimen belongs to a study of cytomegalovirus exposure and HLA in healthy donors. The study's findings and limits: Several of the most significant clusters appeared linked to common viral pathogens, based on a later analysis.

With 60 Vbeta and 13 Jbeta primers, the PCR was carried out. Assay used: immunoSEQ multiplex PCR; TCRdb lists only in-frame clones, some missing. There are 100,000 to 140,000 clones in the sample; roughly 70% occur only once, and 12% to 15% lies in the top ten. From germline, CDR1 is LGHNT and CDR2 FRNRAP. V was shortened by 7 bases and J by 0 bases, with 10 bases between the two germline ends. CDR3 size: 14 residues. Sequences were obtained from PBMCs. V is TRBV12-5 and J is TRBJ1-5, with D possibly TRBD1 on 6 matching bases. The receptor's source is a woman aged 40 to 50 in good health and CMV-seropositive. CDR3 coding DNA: TGTGCTAGTGAACAGGGAGCTAGCAATCAGCCCCAGCATTTT. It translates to CASEQGASNQPQHF.